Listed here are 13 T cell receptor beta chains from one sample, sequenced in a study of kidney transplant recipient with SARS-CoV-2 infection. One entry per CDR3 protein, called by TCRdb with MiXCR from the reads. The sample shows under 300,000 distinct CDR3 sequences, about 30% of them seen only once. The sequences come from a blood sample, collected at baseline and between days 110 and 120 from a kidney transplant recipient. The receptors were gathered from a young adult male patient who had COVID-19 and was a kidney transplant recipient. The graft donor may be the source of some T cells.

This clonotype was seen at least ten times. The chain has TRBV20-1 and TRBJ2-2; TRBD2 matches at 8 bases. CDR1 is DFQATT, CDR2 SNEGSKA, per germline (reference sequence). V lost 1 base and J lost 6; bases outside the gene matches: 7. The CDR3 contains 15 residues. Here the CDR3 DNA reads TGCAGTGCTAGAGCCAGACTAGCGAGCGCCGGGGAGCTGTTTTTT. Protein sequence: CSARARLASAGELFF.

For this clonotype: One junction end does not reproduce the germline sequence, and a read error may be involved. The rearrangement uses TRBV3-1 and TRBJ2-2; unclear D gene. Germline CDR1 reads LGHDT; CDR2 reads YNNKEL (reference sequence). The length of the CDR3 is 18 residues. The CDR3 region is CASSAEFPISGLTEELFF. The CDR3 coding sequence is TGTGCCAGCAGCGCAGAGTTTCCCATTTCAGGCTTGACCGAGGAGCTGTTTTTT.

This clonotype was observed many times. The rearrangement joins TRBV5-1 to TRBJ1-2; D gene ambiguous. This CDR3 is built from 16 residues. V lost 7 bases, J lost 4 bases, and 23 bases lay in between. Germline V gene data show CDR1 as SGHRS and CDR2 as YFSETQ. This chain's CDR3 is CASFVESVRKTYGYTF. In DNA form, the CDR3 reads TGCGCCAGCTTTGTAGAATCGGTTCGAAAGACCTATGGCTACACCTTC.

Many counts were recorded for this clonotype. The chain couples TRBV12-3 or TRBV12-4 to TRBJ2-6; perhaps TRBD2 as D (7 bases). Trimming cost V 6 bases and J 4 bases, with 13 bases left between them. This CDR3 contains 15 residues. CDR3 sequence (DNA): TGTGCCAGCAGGTTGGGGGGGACAGGGGCCAACGTCCTGACTTTC. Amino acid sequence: CASRLGGTGANVLTF.

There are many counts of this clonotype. Written as DNA, the CDR3 is TGTGCCAGCAGCGCGTGGGGTCCCATTTCAGGCTTGACCGGGGAGCTGTTTTTT. As protein: CASSAWGPISGLTGELFF. The chain is built from TRBV3-1 and TRBJ2-2; no clear D. CDR3 size: 18 residues. Germline loops: CDR1 LGHDT, CDR2 YNNKEL (reference sequence). V lost 5 bases to trimming and J lost 5 bases, with 24 bases between them.

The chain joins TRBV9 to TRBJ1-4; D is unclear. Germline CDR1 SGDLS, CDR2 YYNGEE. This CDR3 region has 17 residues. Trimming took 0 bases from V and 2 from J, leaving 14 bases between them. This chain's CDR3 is CASSVGAREGTNEKLFF. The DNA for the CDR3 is TGTGCCAGCAGCGTAGGCGCTAGGGAAGGTACTAATGAAAAACTGTTTTTT.

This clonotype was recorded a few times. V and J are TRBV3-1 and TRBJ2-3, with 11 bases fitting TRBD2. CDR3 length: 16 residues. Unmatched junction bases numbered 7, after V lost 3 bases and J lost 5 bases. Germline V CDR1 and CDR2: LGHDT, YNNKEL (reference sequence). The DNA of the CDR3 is TGTGCCAGCAGCCATCAAACTAGCGGGAGAGGAGATACGCAGTATTTT. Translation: CASSHQTSGRGDTQYF.

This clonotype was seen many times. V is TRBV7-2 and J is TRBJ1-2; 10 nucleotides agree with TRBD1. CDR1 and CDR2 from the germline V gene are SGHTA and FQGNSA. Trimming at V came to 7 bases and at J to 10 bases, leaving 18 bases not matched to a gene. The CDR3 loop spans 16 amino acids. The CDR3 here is CASIWTGGFFRRVYTF. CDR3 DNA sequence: TGTGCCAGCATATGGACAGGGGGTTTTTTTCGGCGTGTCTACACCTTC.

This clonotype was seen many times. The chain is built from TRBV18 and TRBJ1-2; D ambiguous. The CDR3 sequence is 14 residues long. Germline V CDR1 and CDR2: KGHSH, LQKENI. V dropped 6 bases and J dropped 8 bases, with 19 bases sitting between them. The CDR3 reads CASSTNGLRGGYTF. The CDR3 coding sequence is TGTGCCAGCTCGACTAATGGGCTTAGAGGAGGCTACACCTTC.

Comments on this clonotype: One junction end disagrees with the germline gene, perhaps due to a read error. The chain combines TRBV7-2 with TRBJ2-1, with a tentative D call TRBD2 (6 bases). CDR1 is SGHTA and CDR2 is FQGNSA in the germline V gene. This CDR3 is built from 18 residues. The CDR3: CASNFPAGKAGRYNGQFF. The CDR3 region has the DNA TGTGCCAGCAACTTCCCGGCGGGGAAGGCGGGCCGGTACAATGGGCAGTTCTTC.

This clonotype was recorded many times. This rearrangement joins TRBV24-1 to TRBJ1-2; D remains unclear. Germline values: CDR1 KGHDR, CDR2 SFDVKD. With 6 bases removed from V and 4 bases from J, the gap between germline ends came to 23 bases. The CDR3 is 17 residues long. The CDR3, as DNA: TGTGCCACCAGTTGTACACCTAGTACCAGAAAGACCTATGGCTACACCTTC. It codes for CATSCTPSTRKTYGYTF.

The CDR3 DNA is TGTGCCAGCAGCGGAAGGTCTACTAGCGGGGTAGGTCTGGGAGATACGCAGTATTTT. It yields the protein CASSGRSTSGVGLGDTQYF. This chain uses TRBV7-9 with TRBJ2-3, with 10 bases fitting TRBD2. J was trimmed by 5 bases and V by 5 bases; bases with no gene match: 19. The CDR3 sequence is 19 residues long. Looked up from germline, CDR1 is SEHNR and CDR2 is FQNEAQ (reference sequence).

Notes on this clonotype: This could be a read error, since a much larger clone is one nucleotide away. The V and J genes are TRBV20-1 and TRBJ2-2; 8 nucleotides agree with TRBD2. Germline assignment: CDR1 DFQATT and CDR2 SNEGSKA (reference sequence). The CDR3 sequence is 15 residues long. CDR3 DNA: TGCAATGCTCGTTACGGGAGGGCGAACACCGGGGAGCTGTTTTTT. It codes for CNARYGRANTGELFF.